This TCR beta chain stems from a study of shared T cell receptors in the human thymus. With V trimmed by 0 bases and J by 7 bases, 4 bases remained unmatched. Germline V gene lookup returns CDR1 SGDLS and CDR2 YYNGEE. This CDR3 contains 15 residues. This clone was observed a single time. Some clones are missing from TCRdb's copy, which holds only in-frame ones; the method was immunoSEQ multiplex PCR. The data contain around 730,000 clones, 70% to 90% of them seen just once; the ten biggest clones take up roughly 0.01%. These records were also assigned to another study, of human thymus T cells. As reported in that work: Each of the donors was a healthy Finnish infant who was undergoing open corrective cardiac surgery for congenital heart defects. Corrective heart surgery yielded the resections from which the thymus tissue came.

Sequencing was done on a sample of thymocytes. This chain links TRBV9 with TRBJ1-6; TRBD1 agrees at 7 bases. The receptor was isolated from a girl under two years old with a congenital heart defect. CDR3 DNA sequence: TGTGCCAGCAGCGTAGAGGGCAGGGGGAATTCACCCCTCCACTTT. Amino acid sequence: CASSVEGRGNSPLHF.